This TCR beta chain was obtained from a study of neoadjuvant nivolumab and ipilimumab in lung cancer. Notes on the study in general: TCR receptors were sequenced in few samples. Higher pretherapy blood TCR richness went with higher resected-tumor richness.

In the case of this clone: Its target is not known.

Method: immunoSEQ multiplex PCR; TCRdb's copy keeps in-frame clones and lacks some. The profile shows about 30,000 clones, 83% of them singletons. The clonotype comes from an adult with non-small cell lung cancer. The sample was tumor tissue, taken after neoadjuvant nivolumab, alone or with ipilimumab, at or shortly before surgery.

CDR3 coding DNA: TGCGCCAGCAGCCCCGGGACAGGGGGCAATAAGCAGTACTTC. This gives the protein CASSPGTGGNKQYF. This chain uses TRBV5-1 with TRBJ2-7, with 12 bases aligning to TRBD1. Germline-derived CDR1 and CDR2 are SGHRS and YFSETQ. The CDR3 consists of 14 residues. Trimming cost V 4 bases and J 8 bases; bases outside gene matches: 7. Using reference TRBV5-1 and TRBJ2-7 for the parts outside the CDR3, the full variable domain is KAGVTQTPRYLIKTRGQQVTLSCSPISGHRSVSWYQQTPGQGLQFLFEYFSETQRNKGNFPGRFSGRQFSNSRSEMNVSTLELGDSALYLCASSPGTGGNKQYFGPGTRLTVT.